This T cell receptor beta chain was sequenced for a study of T cells in localized non-small cell lung cancer. Generated by immunoSEQ multiplex PCR, the TCRdb table keeps only in-frame clones and is missing some. The sample holds about 15,000 clones; 75% to 90% are singletons and the top ten take about 22%. As regards this clone: Antigen: not known.

In germline, CDR1 is ENHRY, CDR2 SYGVKD. This CDR3 is 14 amino acids long. V was clipped by 6 bases and J by 7 bases; unmatched bases: 11. Study-level findings and limits: Appearance in adjacent lung was seen for a median around 60 of the top 100 tumor clones. T cell clonality was highest in uninvolved adjacent lung, above tumor.

J is TRBJ1-2 and V is TRBV10-3; 7 bases are shared with TRBD1. This clonotype originated in a female donor at least 60 years old with stage I squamous cell lung carcinoma. The source was peripheral blood, collected before any cancer treatment. Written as DNA, the CDR3 is TGTGCCATCAGAGATGACAGGGCGCTGGGTGGCTACACCTTC. Amino acid sequence: CAIRDDRALGGYTF.